The 30 T cell receptor beta chains below were found in one sample sequenced in a study of cytomegalovirus exposure and HLA in healthy donors (dated by TCRdb to about 2017). The receptor library was made with the immunoSEQ multiplex PCR assay. Drawn from immuneACCESS, this table holds only the in-frame rearrangements with V and J called that TCRdb kept. Clones are partly lost; checked studies trace under half to an unresolved V gene and leave the rest unexplained. In all, the sample holds approximately 210,000 clones, and 88% of those were seen once. Of the sample, about 2.7% falls within the top ten clones. What was sequenced was PBMCs. These receptors all come from a woman aged 18-29 years in good health and CMV-seronegative.

This clone was counted between two and nine times. The J gene is TRBJ2-7, the V gene TRBV2; a weak D match, TRBD1 (6 bases). This CDR3 comprises 15 residues. Germline values: CDR1 SNHLY, CDR2 FYNNEI. The ends were cut back, 5 bases at V and 2 bases at J, with 16 bases in the middle. CDR3 sequence (DNA): TGTGCCAGCAGTCCCGGGCCAGGGGACGCCTACGAGCAGTACTTC. Translation gives CASSPGPGDAYEQYF.

The sample holds one count of this clone. The chain links TRBV5-1 to TRBJ2-7; D gene unclear. This CDR3 is built from 14 residues. The germline gives CDR1 SGHRS, CDR2 YFSETQ. Trimming left V 3 bases short and J 6 bases short, with 16 bases between. The CDR3 is CASSSIGVGAEQYF. CDR3 DNA: TGCGCCAGCAGCTCTATCGGAGTTGGTGCCGAGCAGTACTTC.

V gene TRBV2 combines with J gene TRBJ1-1; D unclear. The germline V gene has CDR1 SNHLY and CDR2 FYNNEI. The CDR3 covers 12 residues. V gave up 6 bases and J gave up 4 bases, with 9 bases separating them. CDR3 sequence reads: CASSGLVTEAFF. The CDR3 DNA follows: TGTGCCAGCAGCGGGTTAGTCACTGAAGCTTTCTTT.

This rearrangement joins TRBV27 to TRBJ2-1, with a possible D match to TRBD2 (6 bases). This CDR3 is 15 amino acids long. Trimming cost V 3 bases and J 7 bases, with 16 bases left between them. Germline CDR1 reads MNHEY; CDR2 reads SMNVEV (reference sequence). CDR3 loop: CASSLVGGRGNEQFF. In nucleotides, the CDR3 is TGTGCCAGCAGTTTGGTCGGCGGGCGGGGAAATGAGCAGTTCTTC.

The chain employs TRBV4-1 and TRBJ2-1; 11 bases map to TRBD2. The CDR3 extends over 15 amino acids. Trimming took 0 bases from V and 5 from J; bases not matched to a gene: 0. Germline-derived CDR1 and CDR2 are MGHRA and YSYEKL. The chain's CDR3 is CASSQELAGDNEQFF. The DNA for the CDR3 is TGCGCCAGCAGCCAAGAACTAGCGGGAGACAATGAGCAGTTCTTC.

This rearrangement joins TRBV6-1 to TRBJ2-3; D unclear. Germline V gene lookup returns CDR1 MNHNS and CDR2 SASEGT. Trimming took 3 bases from V and 2 from J, leaving 9 bases between them. The CDR3 has 14 residues. The CDR3 DNA follows: TGTGCCAGCAGTGAGTCAGACAACACAGATACGCAGTATTTT. Its protein product is CASSESDNTDTQYF.

The rearrangement uses TRBV5-5 and TRBJ1-2; unclear D gene. There are 18 residues in the CDR3. The V end was cut by 0 bases, the J end by 3 bases, with 21 bases between. Germline-derived CDR1 and CDR2 are SGHKS and YYEKEE (reference sequence). The CDR3, as DNA: TGTGCCAGCAGCTTGGCCTATTTGGGAGAAACACCGCACTATGGCTACACCTTC. Residues: CASSLAYLGETPHYGYTF.

This clone was picked up a small number of times. The J gene is TRBJ1-5, the V gene TRBV19; D not resolved. V shed 5 bases and J shed 7 bases, with 9 bases lying between them. Germline loops: CDR1 LNHDA, CDR2 SQIVND (reference sequence). The CDR3 sequence is 12 residues long. The chain's CDR3 is CASSYSYQPQHF. The CDR3 region has the DNA TGTGCCAGTAGTTACAGTTACCAGCCCCAGCATTTT.

This clone has just a few counts. V and J are TRBV2 and TRBJ1-1; D remains ambiguous. Per germline, CDR1 SNHLY and CDR2 FYNNEI. Between the trimmed V and J ends, which lost 5 bases and 1 base, there was a span of 8 bases. This CDR3 has 13 amino acids. The CDR3 spells CASSLHQNTEAFF. In nucleotides, the CDR3 is TGTGCCAGCAGTTTACATCAGAACACTGAAGCTTTCTTT.

The chain uses TRBV5-4 and TRBJ2-1; D might be TRBD2 (5 bases). V shed 7 bases and J shed 5 bases, with 13 bases lying between them. The germline gives CDR1 SGHNT, CDR2 YYREEE (reference sequence). This CDR3 has 13 residues. The CDR3 bases are TGTGCCAGCCGAGGGTCATATAACAATGAGCAGTTCTTC. This codes for CASRGSYNNEQFF.

The genes are TRBV5-6 and TRBJ2-7, with 12 bases aligning to TRBD2. Unmatched junction bases numbered 15, after V lost 5 bases and J lost 6 bases. The CDR3 totals 17 residues. Germline CDR1 and CDR2: SGHDT and YYEEEE. The DNA of the CDR3 is TGTGCCAGCAGTTACGGACTAGCGGGATGGGTTTCGGGCGAGCAGTACTTC. As protein: CASSYGLAGWVSGEQYF. Filled out from reference TRBV5-6 and TRBJ2-7, the complete variable domain reads DAGVTQSPTHLIKTRGQQVTLRCSPKSGHDTVSWYQQALGQGPQFIFQYYEEEERQRGNFPDRFSGHQFPNYSSELNVNALLLGDSALYLCASSYGLAGWVSGEQYFGPGTRLTVT.

The chain carries TRBV5-1 and TRBJ1-1; TRBD1 aligns across 8 bases. V gave up 4 bases and J gave up 1 base; unmatched junction bases: 6. Germline V gives CDR1 SGHRS, CDR2 YFSETQ. The CDR3 is 15 amino acids. The CDR3 spells CASSPGDRGNTEAFF. In nucleotides, the CDR3 is TGCGCCAGCAGCCCCGGCGACAGGGGGAACACTGAAGCTTTCTTT.

CDR3 protein: CAWRSGATNEQYF. The CDR3 bases are TGTGCCTGGAGGTCAGGGGCCACAAACGAGCAGTACTTC. This sequence joins TRBV30 and TRBJ2-7; D is perhaps TRBD1 (6 bases). The V end was cut by 3 bases, the J end by 5 bases, with 14 bases between. The CDR3 runs 13 residues. Germline V lookup: CDR1 GTSNPN, CDR2 SVGIG (reference sequence).

This chain links TRBV27 with TRBJ1-1; the D is unclear. From germline, CDR1 is MNHEY and CDR2 SMNVEV (reference sequence). V lost 2 bases to trimming and J lost 0 bases, with 7 bases between them. The CDR3 loop spans 14 amino acids. The DNA for the CDR3 is TGTGCCAGCAGTTTAGGACTCATGAACACTGAAGCTTTCTTT. Amino acid sequence: CASSLGLMNTEAFF.

The rearrangement joins TRBV19 to TRBJ2-4; 8 bases align to TRBD1. J gave up 2 bases and V 6 bases, and 6 bases lay outside the gene matches. The CDR3 is 15 amino acids. Germline CDR1 LNHDA, CDR2 SQIVND (reference sequence). The CDR3 region is CASRDRGKTKNIQYF. CDR3 nucleotide sequence: TGTGCCAGTAGAGACAGGGGTAAAACCAAAAACATTCAGTACTTC.

The chain joins TRBV27 to TRBJ2-7; D may be TRBD1 (7 bases). Trimming pared 5 bases from V and 5 bases from J, leaving 13 bases between. The germline V gene encodes CDR1 MNHEY and CDR2 SMNVEV (reference sequence). This CDR3 comprises 13 residues. CDR3 DNA sequence: TGTGCCAGCAGTCGCAGGGGGGTCCACGAGCAGTACTTC. Translation gives CASSRRGVHEQYF.

V gene TRBV4-1 combines with J gene TRBJ2-2; TRBD2 is a possible D gene (6 bases). The CDR3 spans 14 residues. Trimming removed 1 base at V and 4 bases at J, with 7 bases between. Per the germline V gene, CDR1 is MGHRA and CDR2 is YSYEKL. For the CDR3, the DNA is TGCGCCAGCAGCCAAGTGGGGGGCACCGGGGAGCTGTTTTTT. It is translated as CASSQVGGTGELFF.

V usage is TRBV7-8 and J usage is TRBJ2-7; D is undetermined. The V gene lost 1 base and the J gene lost 2 bases, with 9 bases spanning the gap. The CDR3 is 14 residues long. Germline-derived CDR1 and CDR2 are SGHVS and FQNEAQ. The CDR3: CASSLESVTYEQYF. The CDR3 DNA reads as TGTGCCAGCAGCTTAGAGAGCGTCACCTACGAGCAGTACTTC. The full variable domain, in which reference TRBV7-8 and TRBJ2-7 provide the parts outside the CDR3, is GAGVSQSPRYKVAKRGQDVALRCDPISGHVSLFWYQQALGQGPEFLTYFQNEAQLDKSGLPSDRFFAERPEGSVSTLKIQRTQQEDSAVYLCASSLESVTYEQYFGPGTRLTVT.

The chain has TRBV7-2 and TRBJ1-4, with D possibly TRBD1 on 5 matching bases. Germline CDR1 reads SGHTA; CDR2 reads FQGNSA. V was trimmed by 2 bases and J by 8 bases, leaving 15 bases between them. The CDR3 contains 15 residues. CDR3 nucleotides: TGTGCCAGCAGCTTATCGGGGGGGTTAGGGGAAAAACTGTTTTTT. Translated: CASSLSGGLGEKLFF.

The chain is built from TRBV28 and TRBJ2-5, with 11 bases fitting TRBD2. The junction had 9 bases not matched to a gene; V was cut back by 3 bases and J by 6 bases. The germline V gene encodes CDR1 MDHEN and CDR2 SYDVKM. CDR3 length: 16 amino acids. In DNA form, the CDR3 reads TGTGCCAGCAGTTTGGATCTAGCGGGAGGTAGGAAGACCCAGTACTTC. Translated, it gives CASSLDLAGGRKTQYF.

The chain links TRBV5-8 to TRBJ2-3; TRBD2 matches at 15 bases. V shed 4 bases and J 3 bases; nucleotides not matched to a gene: 0. The CDR3 extends over 15 amino acids. Per the germline V gene, CDR1 is SGHTS and CDR2 is YDEGEE. As DNA, the CDR3 is TGTGCCAGCAGCGGGACTAGCGGGAGGACAGATACGCAGTATTTT. It yields the protein CASSGTSGRTDTQYF.

The V gene is TRBV7-8, the J gene TRBJ1-4; 7 bases align to TRBD1. Trimming at V came to 0 bases and at J to 8 bases, leaving 9 bases not matched to a gene. The germline gives CDR1 SGHVS, CDR2 FQNEAQ. The CDR3 runs 16 residues. CDR3 DNA sequence: TGTGCCAGCAGCTTAGCGCGGGTACAGGGGAGGGAAAAACTGTTTTTT. The encoded protein is CASSLARVQGREKLFF. Filled out from reference TRBV7-8 and TRBJ1-4, the complete variable domain reads GAGVSQSPRYKVAKRGQDVALRCDPISGHVSLFWYQQALGQGPEFLTYFQNEAQLDKSGLPSDRFFAERPEGSVSTLKIQRTQQEDSAVYLCASSLARVQGREKLFFGSGTQLSVL.

The chain uses TRBV4-2 and TRBJ2-1, with 8 bases identical to TRBD2. The germline V gene has CDR1 LGHNA and CDR2 YNFKEQ. Trimming at V came to 3 bases and at J to 1 base, leaving 5 bases not matched to a gene. CDR3 length equals 16 residues. The CDR3 sequence: CASSQAGTRSYNEQFF. The CDR3 DNA follows: TGTGCCAGCAGCCAGGCCGGGACTAGGTCCTACAATGAGCAGTTCTTC.

The rearrangement links TRBV19 to TRBJ1-1; D unresolved. The germline V gene has CDR1 LNHDA and CDR2 SQIVND (reference sequence). Between the trimmed V and J ends, which lost 7 bases and 1 base, there was a span of 16 bases. The CDR3 is 15 residues long. CDR3 in amino acids: CASTLSPRGNTEAFF. The CDR3 DNA reads TGTGCCAGTACCCTCTCACCCCGGGGGAACACTGAAGCTTTCTTT.

The chain combines TRBV7-9 with TRBJ2-1, with 8 bases that match TRBD2. Trimming removed 4 bases from V and 1 base from J; junction bases left unmatched: 9. Germline V lookup: CDR1 SEHNR, CDR2 FQNEAQ (reference sequence). This CDR3 comprises 17 residues. This CDR3 reads CASSSGGVAGSYNEQFF. The CDR3, as DNA: TGTGCCAGCAGCTCCGGTGGGGTAGCGGGGTCCTACAATGAGCAGTTCTTC.

This chain links TRBV27 with TRBJ1-1, with 8 bases aligning to TRBD1. The trim removed 2 bases at V and 1 base at J, leaving 0 bases unmatched. Germline V gene data show CDR1 as MNHEY and CDR2 as SMNVEV (reference sequence). The CDR3 totals 14 residues. CDR3 amino acids: CASSLGTGNTEAFF. In DNA form, the CDR3 reads TGTGCCAGCAGTTTAGGGACAGGGAACACTGAAGCTTTCTTT.

This chain connects TRBV5-1 to TRBJ2-7; 11 nucleotides agree with TRBD2. The germline gives CDR1 SGHRS, CDR2 YFSETQ. The CDR3 totals 14 residues. Germline trimming cut 5 bases from V and 4 bases from J; bases unmatched to any gene: 5. The CDR3 protein is CASRASGRQYEQYF. CDR3 bases: TGCGCCAGCAGGGCTAGCGGGAGGCAGTACGAGCAGTACTTC.

The CDR3 sequence is CASSLMDGGYEQYF. The CDR3 bases are TGTGCCAGCAGTTTAATGGATGGCGGCTACGAGCAGTACTTC. The V and J genes are TRBV28 and TRBJ2-7; no clear D. Per germline, CDR1 MDHEN and CDR2 SYDVKM. The CDR3 sequence is 14 residues long. Trimming removed 2 bases from V and 3 bases from J, with 11 bases in between.

This chain uses TRBV19 with TRBJ2-1; 9 positions match TRBD2. V shed 1 base and J 8 bases; nucleotides not matched to a gene: 6. Germline V gene lookup returns CDR1 LNHDA and CDR2 SQIVND (reference sequence). The CDR3 consists of 15 residues. DNA of the CDR3: TGTGCCAGTAGTATAGGTAGCGGGAGCCCTCATGAGCAGTTCTTC. This gives the protein CASSIGSGSPHEQFF. Full variable domain (remainder filled in from reference TRBV19 and TRBJ2-1): DGGITQSPKYLFRKEGQNVTLSCEQNLNHDAMYWYRQDPGQGLRLIYYSQIVNDFQKGDIAEGYSVSREKKESFPLTVTSAQKNPTAFYLCASSIGSGSPHEQFFGPGTRLTVL.

The rearrangement joins TRBV6-6 to TRBJ2-3; D is undetermined. There are 16 residues in the CDR3. CDR1 is MNHNY and CDR2 is SVGAGI in the germline V gene (reference sequence). Deletions cut 4 bases from V and 1 base from J, with 15 bases between. This CDR3 reads CASSSPRGGGTDTQYF. CDR3 nucleotide sequence: TGTGCCAGCAGTTCCCCGCGAGGCGGCGGCACAGATACGCAGTATTTT.